The source of this T cell receptor (beta chain) is a study of blood T cells in healthy people across ages. Germline values: CDR1 MGHRA, CDR2 YSYEKL. The CDR3 is 15 amino acids. Trimming stripped 1 base from V and 4 bases from J, with 11 bases between. For the second PCR, which ran for about 7 to 11 cycles, a sample-barcoded 5' primer and a J-beta primer mix were used. TCRdb fed the 5' RACE reads into MiXCR, producing one record per CDR3 protein. The data show around 1.5 million distinct CDR3 sequences, with roughly 40% seen just once and approximately 7.9% held by the top ten. As concerns this clonotype: A read error is likely, as this CDR3 ends without the conserved phenylalanine or tryptophan.

The sample providers were healthy Caucasian people from Russia, aged about 6 to 100. The clonotype comes from a woman younger than 35 in good health. The specimen sequenced was blood. The chain employs TRBV4-1 and TRBJ2-1, with a possible D match to TRBD1 (6 bases). This CDR3 reads CASSQGAGEYNEQFL. In nucleotides, the CDR3 is TGCGCCAGCAGCCAAGGGGCAGGGGAGTACAATGAGCAGTTCTTA.